This TCR beta chain appears in the sequencing data of a study of T cells expressing NK-cell markers (dated by TCRdb to the early 2020s). About the study as a whole: Three sorted T-cell subsets (CD3+CD56+NKG2C+, CD3+CD56+NKG2C- and CD3+CD56-NKG2C+) from about 8 donors had their TCR beta-chain repertoires profiled. Randomly selected healthy volunteers, three men and five women, were used as the eight sequenced donors. Illumina HiSeq 2000/2500, MiSeq or NextSeq was used to sequence libraries as 2 x 150 bp reads. Among the eight sequenced donors, seven were HCMV-seropositive and one was HCMV-seronegative.

A commercial ELISA kit detecting HCMV-specific IgG in serum was used to determine HCMV serostatus. Ficoll density gradient centrifugation was used to isolate peripheral blood mononuclear cells from blood. As to this clonotype: The specificity of this receptor is unknown.

Overall study outcomes, separate from this receptor: In six donors, the dominant CD3+CD56+NKG2C+ clonotypes were among the top 10 CD8+ clonotypes and accounted for about 1.0-7.5% of CD8+ T cells. Whether the expanded NKG2C-expressing T cell clones were specific for HCMV antigens was left unclear. Those dominant clonotypes were again the most abundant among CD3+CD56-NKG2C+ cells in several donors, at roughly 28.3-65%.

The CDR3 covers 11 residues, taking in both the cysteine and the phenylalanine. A DNA sequence was not provided. CDR1 is given as MGHDK and CDR2 as SYGVNS, both from the germline V gene. The sample was run on an Illumina HiSeq 2000. 5'RACE template switching, by which a universal primer site and unique molecular identifiers were added, was used to make TCR beta cDNA libraries. Priming for cDNA synthesis came from the TCR beta constant segment, and two successive PCR amplification steps followed. Turning to the authors' computational methods: MIGEC was used to demultiplex reads and group the reads by UMI, and MiTCR was used to assemble and quantify clonotypes. To exclude erroneous sequences, any TCR cDNA sequence not supported by at least two reads was discarded. Downstream repertoire analysis used the tcR package, and clonotypes were matched across fractions by CDR3 nucleotide sequence plus V segment. Antigen specificity was annotated against VDJdb with VDJmatch, allowing one amino acid substitution in CDR3. The reads underwent TCRdb reprocessing, giving one record for each CDR3 protein sequence and no DNA. The V and J calls were determined by TCRdb, not by the authors. The sample has around 550,000 distinct CDR3 sequences on record. Roughly 3.6% of the sample rests with the top ten.

The receptor was derived from a man younger than 35 in good health. Donor details come from another sample of the same person, matched by shared clones. The V and J genes are TRBV25-1 and TRBJ2-1. The specimen was blood T cells: a sorted CD56 or NKG2C T cell subset, CD4+ or CD8+ T cells, or bulk PBMC T cells (not recorded which). The CDR3 protein sequence reads: CASSEGLKQFF. Joined to the reference TRBV25-1 and TRBJ2-1 proteins, this CDR3 gives the full variable domain: EADIYQTPRYLVIGTGKKITLECSQTMGHDKMYWYQQDPGMELHLIHYSYGVNSTEKGDLSSESTVSRIRTEHFPLTLESARPSHTSQYLCASSEGLKQFFGPGTRLTVL.